The rows below give T cell receptor beta chains drawn from one sample of a study of early T cells in non-severe SARS-CoV-2 infection. TCRdb reprocessed the 5' RACE reads with MiXCR, giving one entry per CDR3 protein. This table holds tens of thousands of distinct CDR3 sequences, 9.5% to 15% found once. Sequencing used whole blood, obtained at baseline. The source is an adult who was a healthcare worker with PCR-confirmed SARS-CoV-2 infection or an uninfected control (not recorded which). The donor label of this sample is uncertain. Both conserved end residues are part of each CDR3. A D gene is named only where the DNA matches it firmly.

J: TRBJ1-6
D: NA
V: TRBV28
CDR3: CASSLFGTYNSPLHF

J: TRBJ2-5
D: NA
V: TRBV6-6
CDR3: CASSYSIGQGQETQYF

J: TRBJ2-5
D: NA
V: TRBV3-1
CDR3: CASSQDRNYGETQYF

J: TRBJ1-2
D: TRBD1
V: TRBV6-1
CDR3: CASSPRISGTGGYTF

J: TRBJ2-1
D: TRBD2
V: TRBV20-1
CDR3: CSARGGGVNNEQFF

J: TRBJ1-5
D: NA
V: TRBV5-6
CDR3: CASSLGSSFGNQPQHF

J: TRBJ2-4
D: NA
V: TRBV2
CDR3: CASSYGEDIQYF

J: TRBJ2-5
D: NA
V: TRBV2
CDR3: CASPSGYQETQYF

J: TRBJ1-1
D: TRBD1
V: TRBV7-2
CDR3: CASSLTGTEAFF

J: TRBJ2-3
D: TRBD2
V: TRBV27
CDR3: CASSPIKLAGVSTDTQYF

J: TRBJ1-1
D: NA
V: TRBV3-1
CDR3: CASSQEPGLDTEAFF

J: TRBJ1-2
D: NA
V: TRBV19
CDR3: CASSIGKNRRLGYGYTF

J: TRBJ2-1
D: NA
V: TRBV27
CDR3: CASSWNRDNEQFF

J: TRBJ2-2
D: NA
V: TRBV19
CDR3: CASSIGNTGELFF

J: TRBJ2-1
D: NA
V: TRBV2
CDR3: CASSEAGVINEQFF

J: TRBJ2-1
D: NA
V: TRBV19
CDR3: CASSIVGVGTTPYNEQFF

J: TRBJ1-2
D: NA
V: TRBV3-1
CDR3: CASSTDGRDYGYTF

J: TRBJ1-6
D: NA
V: TRBV6-6
CDR3: CASSLGLQAYNSPLHF

J: TRBJ1-1
D: NA
V: TRBV4-1
CDR3: CASSRWRTEQAFF

J: TRBJ2-2
D: NA
V: TRBV11-2
CDR3: CASSYQGVGELFF

J: TRBJ2-6
D: TRBD1
V: TRBV5-1
CDR3: CASSPYTGVTTSGANVLTF

J: TRBJ1-1
D: NA
V: TRBV18
CDR3: CASSLGEVSTEAFF